This passage covers 18 T cell receptor beta chains from one sample sequenced in a study of cytomegalovirus exposure and HLA in healthy donors. Sequencing was performed with immunoSEQ multiplex PCR; in TCRdb, only in-frame clones are kept and a portion is missing. Among about 130,000 clones listed, around 92% were seen once. Sample: PBMCs. The receptor set was obtained from a man aged 30 to 45 in good health and CMV-seronegative.

The CDR3, as DNA: TGTGCCAGCAGCGAGACAGGGGGGGCCTATGGCTACACCTTC. Its protein is CASSETGGAYGYTF. This chain links TRBV2 with TRBJ1-2, with TRBD1 matching 9 bases. The J segment lost 4 bases and the V segment lost 6 bases, leaving 6 bases of the junction unmatched. The germline CDR1 and CDR2 sequences are SNHLY and FYNNEI. This CDR3 is built from 14 residues.

V and J are TRBV5-1 and TRBJ1-3, with D perhaps matching TRBD1 (5 bases). CDR3 size: 16 residues. CDR1 and CDR2 (germline): SGHRS, YFSETQ. Between the trimmed V and J ends, which lost 0 bases and 0 bases, there was a span of 10 bases. CDR3 bases: TGCGCCAGCAGCTTGGGACAGATTTACTCTGGAAACACCATATATTTT. Protein: CASSLGQIYSGNTIYF.

The gene calls are TRBV12-2 and TRBJ1-2. TRBV12-2 is a pseudogene locus. The CDR3 is made up of 15 amino acids. The CDR3 nucleotides read TGTGCAAGTCGCTGTTCCCAATGGAGGGTCTATGGCTACACCTTC. Amino acid sequence: CASRCSQWRVYGYTF.

The chain recombines TRBV28 with TRBJ1-3, with 9 positions matching TRBD1. Trimming removed 6 bases from V and 5 bases from J; junction bases left unmatched: 5. This CDR3 region has 14 residues. In germline, CDR1 is MDHEN, CDR2 SYDVKM. CDR3 coding DNA: TGTGCCAGCAGCCGAGACAGGGGGAGAAACACCATATATTTT. Translated: CASSRDRGRNTIYF.

This chain joins TRBV18 and TRBJ2-7; a weak D match, TRBD2 (6 bases). Germline V gene data show CDR1 as KGHSH and CDR2 as LQKENI. The CDR3 has 13 amino acids. V shed 6 bases and J shed 2 bases, with 11 bases lying between them. The CDR3 region has the DNA TGTGCCAGCTCCGACGGGAGCACCTACGAGCAGTACTTC. This encodes CASSDGSTYEQYF.

V usage is TRBV6-6 and J usage is TRBJ2-3; possibly TRBD2 for D (5 bases). This CDR3 has 15 residues. Germline V gives CDR1 MNHNY, CDR2 SVGAGI (reference sequence). V shed 5 bases and J shed 2 bases, with 14 bases lying between them. The CDR3: CASSLGGRYTDTQYF. As DNA, the CDR3 is TGTGCCAGCAGTCTTGGAGGAAGGTACACAGATACGCAGTATTTT.

The chain employs TRBV6-1 and TRBJ1-5; 7 positions match TRBD1. Per germline, CDR1 MNHNS and CDR2 SASEGT. The CDR3 runs 13 residues. With 6 bases clipped from V and 6 bases from J, the junction kept 5 bases outside the gene matches. CDR3 nucleotides: TGTGCCAGCAGGACAGGGTTTGCTCAGCCCCAGCATTTT. It codes for CASRTGFAQPQHF.

This chain joins TRBV5-1 and TRBJ2-3; D is possibly TRBD1 (6 bases). CDR1 and CDR2 from the germline V gene are SGHRS and YFSETQ. This CDR3 region has 16 residues. Trimming removed 5 bases at V and 0 bases at J, with 16 bases between. The CDR3 spells CASRRTGLASTDTQYF. For the CDR3, the DNA is TGCGCCAGCAGAAGAACAGGGTTGGCTAGCACAGATACGCAGTATTTT.

CDR3 sequence reads: CASTMGGSQPQHF. The CDR3, as DNA: TGTGCCAGTACCATGGGAGGGAGTCAGCCCCAGCATTTT. The chain links TRBV19 to TRBJ1-5; D is unresolved. Trimming shortened V by 7 bases and J by 6 bases, and 13 bases separated the two germline ends. The CDR3 spans 13 residues. Germline assignment: CDR1 LNHDA and CDR2 SQIVND (reference sequence).

The V call is TRBV7-6, the J call TRBJ1-4; no clear D. The length of the CDR3 is 13 residues. The germline V gene has CDR1 SGHVS and CDR2 FNYEAQ. Trimming stripped 5 bases from V and 8 bases from J, with 12 bases between. The CDR3 bases are TGTGCCAGCAGCATAGTTCACGGGGAAAAACTGTTTTTT. It is translated as CASSIVHGEKLFF.

J is TRBJ2-5 and V is TRBV5-1, with a tentative D call TRBD2 (5 bases). The CDR3 extends over 14 amino acids. The germline V and J ends were trimmed by 7 bases and 5 bases, with 18 bases remaining between them. Looked up from germline, CDR1 is SGHRS and CDR2 is YFSETQ. CDR3 DNA: TGCGCCAGCCGTTCCACGGGGTTCCGGGAGACCCAGTACTTC. Translated: CASRSTGFRETQYF.

The J gene is TRBJ2-5, the V gene TRBV5-4, with D perhaps TRBD2 (6 bases). The CDR3 is 14 amino acids. Germline CDR1 reads SGHNT; CDR2 reads YYREEE (reference sequence). Trimming cost V 4 bases and J 2 bases, with 12 bases left between them. This CDR3 reads CASSLGTFQETQYF. The CDR3 coding sequence is TGTGCCAGCAGCCTCGGGACTTTTCAAGAGACCCAGTACTTC.

This chain connects TRBV13 to TRBJ1-1, with a possible D match to TRBD1 (5 bases). CDR1 PRHDT and CDR2 FYEKMQ come from the germline V gene (reference sequence). Trimming cost V 3 bases and J 5 bases, with 16 bases left between them. The CDR3 contains 15 residues. CDR3 in DNA: TGTGCCAGCAGCTTTGGACCCGCGGGGGTGACTGAAGCTTTCTTT. It specifies CASSFGPAGVTEAFF.

This chain links TRBV7-3 with TRBJ1-2; 12 nucleotides match TRBD1. The CDR3 sequence is 18 residues long. CDR1 SGHTA and CDR2 FQGTGA come from the germline V gene. J was trimmed by 7 bases and V by 0 bases; bases with no gene match: 12. The CDR3 DNA sequence: TGTGCCAGCAGCTTAACGGCCGGGACAGGGGGCGCTTCTACTGGCTACACCTTC. This translates into CASSLTAGTGGASTGYTF.

The chain joins TRBV6-1 to TRBJ1-5, with D perhaps matching TRBD1 (5 bases). Germline V lookup: CDR1 MNHNS, CDR2 SASEGT. V lost 6 bases and J 7 bases, leaving 16 bases between the germline ends. The CDR3 loop spans 14 amino acids. The CDR3 region is CASRGGTVRQPQHF. In DNA form, the CDR3 reads TGTGCCAGCAGGGGGGGGACGGTCAGGCAGCCCCAGCATTTT.

This clone was seen a few times. The chain combines TRBV5-1 with TRBJ1-1; TRBD1 matches 8 bases. Germline-derived CDR1 and CDR2 are SGHRS and YFSETQ. CDR3 length: 16 amino acids. The V segment lost 7 bases and the J segment 2 bases; nucleotides outside the gene matches: 13. CDR3 region: CASFSGTGDGNTEAFF. The CDR3 DNA reads as TGCGCCAGCTTCTCTGGGACAGGCGATGGAAACACTGAAGCTTTCTTT.

The gene calls are TRBV27 and TRBJ1-4, with D possibly being TRBD1 (5 bases). This CDR3 region has 13 residues. The V end was cut by 10 bases, the J end by 6 bases, with 15 bases between. CDR1 is MNHEY and CDR2 is SMNVEV in the germline V gene (reference sequence). CDR3 sequence reads: CATGRGFDEKLFF. DNA of the CDR3: TGTGCCACGGGGAGGGGATTTGATGAAAAACTGTTTTTT.

V is TRBV5-1 and J is TRBJ2-7, with unresolved D. The germline V gene has CDR1 SGHRS and CDR2 YFSETQ. The CDR3 covers 15 residues. V lost 0 bases to trimming and J lost 0 bases, with 10 bases between them. CDR3: CASSLAATSSYEQYF. DNA for the CDR3: TGCGCCAGCAGCTTGGCCGCGACAAGCTCCTACGAGCAGTACTTC.